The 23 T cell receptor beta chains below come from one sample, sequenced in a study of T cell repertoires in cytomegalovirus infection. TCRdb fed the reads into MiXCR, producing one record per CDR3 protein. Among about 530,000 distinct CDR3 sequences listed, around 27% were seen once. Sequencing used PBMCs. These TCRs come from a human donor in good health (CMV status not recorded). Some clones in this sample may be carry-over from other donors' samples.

The DNA for the CDR3 is TGTGCCAGCAGTTACGCAGCGACTGAGCAGTTCTTC. Protein product: CASSYAATEQFF. The chain couples TRBV6-2 or TRBV6-3 to TRBJ2-1; D is unclear. The CDR3 is 12 amino acids. Germline lookup yields CDR1 MNHEY and CDR2 SVGEGT. Trimming took off 2 bases at V and 9 bases at J, with 8 bases between the two ends.

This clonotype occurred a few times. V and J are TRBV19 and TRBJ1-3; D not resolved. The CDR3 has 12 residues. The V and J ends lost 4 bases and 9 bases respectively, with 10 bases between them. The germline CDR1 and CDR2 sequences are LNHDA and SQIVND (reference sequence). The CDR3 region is CASSTMGSTIYF. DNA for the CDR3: TGTGCCAGTAGTACGATGGGGTCCACCATATATTTT.

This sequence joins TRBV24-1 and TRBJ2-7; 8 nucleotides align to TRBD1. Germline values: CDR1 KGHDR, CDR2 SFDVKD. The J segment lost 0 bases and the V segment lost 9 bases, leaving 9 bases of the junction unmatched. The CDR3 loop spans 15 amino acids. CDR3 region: CATAGTGTGSYEQYF. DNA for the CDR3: TGTGCCACCGCGGGAACCGGGACAGGCTCCTACGAGCAGTACTTC.

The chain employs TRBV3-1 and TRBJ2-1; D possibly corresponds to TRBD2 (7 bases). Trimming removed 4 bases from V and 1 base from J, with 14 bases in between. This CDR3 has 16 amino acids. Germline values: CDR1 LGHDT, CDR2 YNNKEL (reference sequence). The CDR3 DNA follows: TGTGCCAGCAGCCGCCCGGGGGGCCTATCCTACAATGAGCAGTTCTTC. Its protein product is CASSRPGGLSYNEQFF.

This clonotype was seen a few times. The CDR3, as DNA: TGTGCCAGCAGCAACGGATCCTACGAGCAGTACTTC. Protein product: CASSNGSYEQYF. V is TRBV7-2 and J is TRBJ2-7; D unclear. CDR3 length: 12 amino acids. Germline CDR1 and CDR2: SGHTA and FQGNSA. V lost 5 bases and J 1 base, leaving 6 bases between the germline ends.

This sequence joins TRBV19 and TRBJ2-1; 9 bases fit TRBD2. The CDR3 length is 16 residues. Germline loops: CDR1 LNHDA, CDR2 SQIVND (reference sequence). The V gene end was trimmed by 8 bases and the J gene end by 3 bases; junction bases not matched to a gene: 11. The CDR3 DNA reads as TGTGCCAGTTCCCTTCTTGTAGCGGGAGTCTACAATGAGCAGTTCTTC. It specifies CASSLLVAGVYNEQFF.

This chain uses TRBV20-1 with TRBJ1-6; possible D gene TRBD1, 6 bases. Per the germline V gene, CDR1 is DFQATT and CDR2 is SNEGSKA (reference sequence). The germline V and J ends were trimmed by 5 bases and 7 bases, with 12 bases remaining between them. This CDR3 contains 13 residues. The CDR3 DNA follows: TGCAGTGCTGAGACAGGCGCCAATTCACCCCTCCACTTT. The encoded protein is CSAETGANSPLHF.

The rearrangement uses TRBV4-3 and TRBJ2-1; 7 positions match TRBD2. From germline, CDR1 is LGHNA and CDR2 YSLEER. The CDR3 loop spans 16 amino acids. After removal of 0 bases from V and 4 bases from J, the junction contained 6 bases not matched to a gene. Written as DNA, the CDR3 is TGCGCCAGCAGCCAAGATCGGACTAGGGTTTACAATGAGCAGTTCTTC. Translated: CASSQDRTRVYNEQFF.

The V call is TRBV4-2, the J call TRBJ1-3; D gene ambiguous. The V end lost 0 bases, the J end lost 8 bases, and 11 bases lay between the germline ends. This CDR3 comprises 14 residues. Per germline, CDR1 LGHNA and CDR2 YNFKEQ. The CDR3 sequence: CASSQDLEVDTIYF. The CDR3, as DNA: TGTGCCAGCAGCCAAGATCTCGAGGTCGACACCATATATTTT.

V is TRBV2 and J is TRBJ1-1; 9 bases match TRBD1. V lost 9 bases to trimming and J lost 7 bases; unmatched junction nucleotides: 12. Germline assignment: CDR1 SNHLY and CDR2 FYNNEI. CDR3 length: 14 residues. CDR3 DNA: TGTGCCAGGAGACTACAGGGGGCGGAGGGTGAAGCTTTCTTT. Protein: CARRLQGAEGEAFF.

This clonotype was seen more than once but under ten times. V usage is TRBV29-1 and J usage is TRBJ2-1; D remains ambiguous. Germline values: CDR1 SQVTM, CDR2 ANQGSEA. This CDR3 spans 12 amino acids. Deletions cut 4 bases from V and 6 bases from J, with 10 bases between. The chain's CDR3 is CSVGLGINEQFF. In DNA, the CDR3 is TGCAGCGTTGGGTTGGGTATCAATGAGCAGTTCTTC.

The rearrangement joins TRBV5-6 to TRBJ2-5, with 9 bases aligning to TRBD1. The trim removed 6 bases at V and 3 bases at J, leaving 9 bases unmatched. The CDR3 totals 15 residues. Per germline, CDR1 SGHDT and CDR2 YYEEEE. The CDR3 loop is CASTTRDRAEETQYF. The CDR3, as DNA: TGTGCCAGCACCACCCGGGACAGGGCAGAAGAGACCCAGTACTTC.

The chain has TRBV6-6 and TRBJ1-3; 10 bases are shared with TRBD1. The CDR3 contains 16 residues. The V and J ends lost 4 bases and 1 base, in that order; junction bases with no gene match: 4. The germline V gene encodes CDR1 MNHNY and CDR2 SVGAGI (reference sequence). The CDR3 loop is CASSWTGGLSGNTIYF. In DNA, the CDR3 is TGTGCCAGCAGTTGGACAGGGGGACTTTCTGGAAACACCATATATTTT.

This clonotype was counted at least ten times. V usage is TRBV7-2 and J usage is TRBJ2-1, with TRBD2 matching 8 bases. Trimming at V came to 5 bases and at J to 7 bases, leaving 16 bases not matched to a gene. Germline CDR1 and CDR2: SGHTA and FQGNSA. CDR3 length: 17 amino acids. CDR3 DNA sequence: TGTGCCAGCAGCGTGGTCCTAGGAGCGGGAGTCGGTAATGAGCAGTTCTTC. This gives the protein CASSVVLGAGVGNEQFF.

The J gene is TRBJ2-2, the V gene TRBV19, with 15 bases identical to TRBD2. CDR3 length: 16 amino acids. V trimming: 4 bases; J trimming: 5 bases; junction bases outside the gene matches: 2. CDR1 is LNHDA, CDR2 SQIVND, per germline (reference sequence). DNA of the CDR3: TGTGCCAGTAGTAAGGGACTAGCGGGAGGAACCGGGGAGCTGTTTTTT. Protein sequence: CASSKGLAGGTGELFF. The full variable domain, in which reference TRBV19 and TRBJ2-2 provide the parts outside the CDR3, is DGGITQSPKYLFRKEGQNVTLSCEQNLNHDAMYWYRQDPGQGLRLIYYSQIVNDFQKGDIAEGYSVSREKKESFPLTVTSAQKNPTAFYLCASSKGLAGGTGELFFGEGSRLTVL.

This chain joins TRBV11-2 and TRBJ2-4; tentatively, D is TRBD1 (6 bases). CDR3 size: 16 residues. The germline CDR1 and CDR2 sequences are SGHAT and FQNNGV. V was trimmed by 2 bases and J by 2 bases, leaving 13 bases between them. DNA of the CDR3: TGTGCCAGCAGCTTAAGACAGGACTCATCCAAAAACATTCAGTACTTC. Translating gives CASSLRQDSSKNIQYF. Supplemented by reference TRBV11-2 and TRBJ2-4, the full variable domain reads EAGVAQSPRYKIIEKRQSVAFWCNPISGHATLYWYQQILGQGPKLLIQFQNNGVVDDSQLPKDRFSAERLKGVDSTLKIQPAKLEDSAVYLCASSLRQDSSKNIQYFGAGTRLSVL.

This CDR3 is CASSRDSNNEKLFF. Written as DNA, the CDR3 is TGTGCCAGCTCACGTGACTCAAATAATGAAAAACTGTTTTTT. The V call is TRBV18, the J call TRBJ1-4; D is unclear. V was pared by 4 bases and J by 4 bases, with 10 bases between. The CDR3 is 14 amino acids. Germline values: CDR1 KGHSH, CDR2 LQKENI.

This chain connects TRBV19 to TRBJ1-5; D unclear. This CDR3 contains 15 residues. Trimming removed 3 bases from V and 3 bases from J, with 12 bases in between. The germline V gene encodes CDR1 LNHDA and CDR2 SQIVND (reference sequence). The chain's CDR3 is CASSMAGVYNQPQHF. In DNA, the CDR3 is TGTGCCAGTAGTATGGCTGGGGTTTACAATCAGCCCCAGCATTTT.

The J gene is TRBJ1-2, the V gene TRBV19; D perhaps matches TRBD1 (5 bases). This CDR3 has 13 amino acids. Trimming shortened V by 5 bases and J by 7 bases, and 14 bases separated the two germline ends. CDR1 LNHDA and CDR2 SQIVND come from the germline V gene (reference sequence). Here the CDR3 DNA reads TGTGCCAGTAGTCCTGACAGTGATGCTGGCTACACCTTC. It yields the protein CASSPDSDAGYTF.

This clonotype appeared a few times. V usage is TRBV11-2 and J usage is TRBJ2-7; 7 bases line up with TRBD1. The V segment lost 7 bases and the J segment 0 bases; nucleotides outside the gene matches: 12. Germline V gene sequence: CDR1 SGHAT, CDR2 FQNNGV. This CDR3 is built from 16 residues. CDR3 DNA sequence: TGTGCCAGCAACGTAGGCCTGGGACAGAGCTCCTACGAGCAGTACTTC. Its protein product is CASNVGLGQSSYEQYF.

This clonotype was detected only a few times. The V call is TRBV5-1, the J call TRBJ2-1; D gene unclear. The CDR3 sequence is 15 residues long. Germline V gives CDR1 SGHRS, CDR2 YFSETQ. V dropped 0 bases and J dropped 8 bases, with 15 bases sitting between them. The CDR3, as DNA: TGCGCCAGCAGCTTGGCCTCAGGCTTAAACTATGAGCAGTTCTTC. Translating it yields CASSLASGLNYEQFF.

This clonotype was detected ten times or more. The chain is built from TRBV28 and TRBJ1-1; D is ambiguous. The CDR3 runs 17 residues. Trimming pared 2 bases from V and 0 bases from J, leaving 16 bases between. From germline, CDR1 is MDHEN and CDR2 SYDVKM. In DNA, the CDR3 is TGTGCCAGCAGTTTAATCAGTGTGTTCAAAATGAACACTGAAGCTTTCTTT. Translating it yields CASSLISVFKMNTEAFF.

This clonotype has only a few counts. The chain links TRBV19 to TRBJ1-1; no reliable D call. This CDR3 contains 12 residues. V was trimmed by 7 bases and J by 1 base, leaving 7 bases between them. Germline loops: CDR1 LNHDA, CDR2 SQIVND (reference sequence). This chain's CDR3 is CASTEGNTEAFF. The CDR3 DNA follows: TGTGCCAGTACTGAGGGGAACACTGAAGCTTTCTTT.